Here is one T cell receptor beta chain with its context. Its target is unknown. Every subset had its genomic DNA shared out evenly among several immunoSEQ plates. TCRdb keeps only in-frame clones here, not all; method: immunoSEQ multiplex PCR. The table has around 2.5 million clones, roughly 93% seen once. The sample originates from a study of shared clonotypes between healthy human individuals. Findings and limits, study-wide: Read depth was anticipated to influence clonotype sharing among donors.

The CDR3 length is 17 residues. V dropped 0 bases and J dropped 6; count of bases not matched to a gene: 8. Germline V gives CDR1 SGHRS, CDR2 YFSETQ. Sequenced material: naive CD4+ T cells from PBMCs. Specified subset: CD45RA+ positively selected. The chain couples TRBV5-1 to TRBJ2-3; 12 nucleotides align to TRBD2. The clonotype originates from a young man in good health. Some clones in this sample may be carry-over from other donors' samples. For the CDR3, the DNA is TGCGCCAGCAGCTTGGCTGTAACTAGCGGGAGGTCGGATACGCAGTATTTT. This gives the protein CASSLAVTSGRSDTQYF.